The clone carrying this T cell receptor (beta chain) was seen many times. Its antigen remains unknown. The V gene's germline CDR1 is SGDLS and CDR2 YYNGEE. V lost 0 bases to trimming and J lost 1 base, with 13 bases between them. The CDR3 totals 17 residues. This entry comes from a study of spatial heterogeneity in lung cancer. Whole-study context: In tumor regions, TCR transcript counts tracked strongly with a T cell module score from matched bulk RNA-seq. A unique TCR and UMI combination showed up more than ten times in raw reads, on average. Findings and limits, study-wide: Alpha chain coverage of tumor T cells was estimated at around 7%, and beta chain coverage at 13% to 15%. Within tumors, counts of expanded alpha and beta TCRs tracked tumor mutation counts.

As to time point: sample taken at primary tumor resection. Every cDNA TCR molecule received its own unique molecular identifier. TCRdb fed the 5' RACE reads into MiXCR, producing one record per CDR3 protein. This sample has more than 2,500 distinct CDR3 sequences; under 15% occur once, and the top ten carry 20% to 25%. The receptor's source is a male donor with early-stage non-small cell lung cancer. The chain links TRBV9 to TRBJ2-2; D is perhaps TRBD2 (6 bases). The input for sequencing was lung tumor tissue, taken at surgery. The CDR3 nucleotides are TGTGCCAGCAGCGTAGTTGGGGGGAGTTGGAACACCGGGGAGCTGTTTTTT. Translation: CASSVVGGSWNTGELFF.